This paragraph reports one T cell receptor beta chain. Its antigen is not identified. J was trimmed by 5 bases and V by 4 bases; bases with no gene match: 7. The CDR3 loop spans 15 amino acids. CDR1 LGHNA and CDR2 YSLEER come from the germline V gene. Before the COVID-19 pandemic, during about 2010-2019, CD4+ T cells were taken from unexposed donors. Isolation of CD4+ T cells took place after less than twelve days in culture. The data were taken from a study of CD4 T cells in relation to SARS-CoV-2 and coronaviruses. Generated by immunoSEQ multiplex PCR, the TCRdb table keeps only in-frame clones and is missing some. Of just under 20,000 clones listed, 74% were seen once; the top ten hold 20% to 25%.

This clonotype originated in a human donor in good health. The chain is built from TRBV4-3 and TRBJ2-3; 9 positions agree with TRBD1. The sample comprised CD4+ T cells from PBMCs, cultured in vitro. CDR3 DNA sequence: TGCGCCAGCAGCCTTCAACAGGGGGCAGGAGATACGCAGTATTTT. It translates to CASSLQQGAGDTQYF.